This T cell receptor (beta chain) appears in the sequencing data of a study of identical twins. This clonotype was found many times. Via MiXCR, TCRdb re-called the 5' RACE reads, giving one row per CDR3 protein. The sample lists under 1 million distinct CDR3 sequences, approximately 13% seen once, with around 1.5% in the top ten. This CDR3 has 14 residues. Looked up from germline, CDR1 is MDHEN and CDR2 is SYDVKM. V was pared by 9 bases and J by 4 bases, with 16 bases between. This sample also belongs to another study, concerning yellow fever vaccine responses in identical twins.

V and J are TRBV28 and TRBJ1-5, with D tentatively TRBD1 (5 bases). The origin of this receptor is a woman younger than 35 in good health. Input material: PBMCs. CDR3 DNA sequence: TGTGCCAGTACCCATTACGGGGGAAATCAGCCCCAGCATTTT. It translates to CASTHYGGNQPQHF.